This T cell receptor beta chain derives from a study of long-term antiretroviral therapy in people with HIV (dated by TCRdb to between 2021 and 2022). Turning to the overall study: The earliest samples were collected approximately a decade before the 2015 WHO recommendation for immediate ART, a period when ART was typically delayed until CD4 counts fell. Among the approximately 32 participants with HIV, about a dozen were female. No cross-contamination during QIAcube processing was seen in test extractions of a monoclonal T-cell line run alongside 25 to 35 polyclonal samples. A retrospective serial study tested whether changes in peripheral blood TRB repertoire composition and diversity were associated with ART initiation and durable HIV suppression. The cohort contributed over 150 cryopreserved PBMC samples from about 33 adults with confirmed HIV infection, collected serially over a mean of approximately 6 years (range 1-12). Summary of the overall study and its limitations: The samples span the years 2004 to 2017, and the ART regimens used may be less effective than current regimens. The repertoire was dominated across all time points by expanded TRB clones identified before ART initiation, although this dominance was seen to fluctuate and to decrease in many PLHIV after ART. Inferences about post-ART repertoire changes are limited because no data were available on ART adherence, viral resistance or therapy changes. Narrower CDR3 length ranges were observed in HIV repertoires than in controls, and an antigen-experienced repertoire with only a slight naive shift after ART was suggested by the network structure. ART initiation was associated with a significant increase in TRB diversity, but diversity stayed significantly below transplant donor controls even after long-term ART. Because cell numbers in pre-ART samples were limited, unsorted PBMC were profiled instead of sorted CD4+ and CD8+ T cells. Since PBMC availability was limited, sequencing covered only the TCR beta chain, with no alpha chain pairing.

Of note for this clone: Its cognate antigen has yet to be identified. Base qualities are not at hand, and no much larger clone is one base apart.

To be included, a participant needed at least one PBMC sample from before ART initiation plus at least two post-ART samples. Every participant with HIV received treatment in the United States of America. Cryopreserved samples of roughly 0.95-10 million PBMC were thawed and washed before DNA extraction. At the time of the earliest PBMC sample for each participant with HIV, ages ranged from roughly 23 to 60 years. PBMC samples were contributed by each participant from 1-4 timepoints before ART initiation and 2-8 timepoints after ART initiation, with a median of 7 samples. For every participant, serial HIV viral load, CD4+ T-cell count, ART history and demographic data were obtained. Genomic DNA was extracted from unsorted PBMC with a Qiagen kit on a QIAcube, processed in batches of 12 samples. Spanning cysteine to phenylalanine, the CDR3 consists of 15 amino acids. Only the CDR3 DNA stays, 45 bases, in frame from base 1. From V the trimming removes 4 bases and from J it removes 3 bases, while the gene matches leave 3 bases of the junction unaccounted for. CDR1 and CDR2, per the germline V gene, are SGHVS and FQNEAQ.

Sequencing of the TRB variable region was done with the immunoSEQ hsTCRB v3.0 assay at survey level resolution. A depth of about 40,000-50,000 T-cell genomes per sample was targeted for TRB sequencing. An Illumina MiSeq with a v3 150-cycle kit was used to sequence the pooled TRB libraries. The original methods were these. Analysis of repertoires was carried out in R inside a reproducible Nextflow workflow spanning QC, data transformation and analysis. LymphoSeq2, an R package for AIRR-Seq data exploration, was used to implement custom analyses. A handful of samples that yielded fewer than 5000 total TRB sequences were excluded, so that some 190 HIV repertoires were analyzed. Among the 180 to 200 retained HIV repertoires, 55 to 60 were collected before ART initiation and around 130 after ART initiation. Repertoires were downsampled to 5000 TRB nucleotide sequences, with summary statistics averaged over 100 downsampling iterations. TRB sequences were retained for analysis only if CDR3 regions of at least seven amino acids were present. Diversity was assessed using a clonality score derived from Shannon entropy and using the Gini coefficient. In repertoire networks, the top 5000 CDR3 amino acid sequences were linked whenever an edit distance of one separated two sequences. GLIPH2 predicted antigen specificity groups and MHC restriction for TRB CDR3 amino acid sequences. To flag known CMV, EBV, HIV or tissue antigen associations, CDR3 amino acid sequences were matched against VDJdb and McPAS-TCR. Pre-ART, post-ART and control groups were compared with Wilcoxon signed-rank tests and Holm-Bonferroni correction. TCRdb carries this immuneACCESS record with in-frame sequences only. Its versions omit some clonotypes, under half of them owing to an unresolved V gene in the studies checked, with the rest unexplained. The V and J calls and clone size come from that table; D and trimming were worked out from the DNA. The sample has tens of thousands of clones on record, less than 90% of them singletons. Less than 25% of the sample comes from the top ten.

This receptor was taken from a man aged 50-60 years with HIV. In this chain, TRBV7-8 is recombined with TRBJ2-3, with TRBD2 matching 11 junction bases. Sample: unsorted PBMCs, taken 0.4 years after starting antiretroviral therapy. At the DNA level, the sequence is TGTGCCAGCAGCTCTAGCGGGGGGCAGACAGATACGCAGTATTTT. This encodes CASSSSGGQTDTQYF. With all but the CDR3 taken from the reference TRBV7-8 and TRBJ2-3 genes, the full variable domain is: GAGVSQSPRYKVAKRGQDVALRCDPISGHVSLFWYQQALGQGPEFLTYFQNEAQLDKSGLPSDRFFAERPEGSVSTLKIQRTQQEDSAVYLCASSSSGGQTDTQYFGPGTRLTVL.